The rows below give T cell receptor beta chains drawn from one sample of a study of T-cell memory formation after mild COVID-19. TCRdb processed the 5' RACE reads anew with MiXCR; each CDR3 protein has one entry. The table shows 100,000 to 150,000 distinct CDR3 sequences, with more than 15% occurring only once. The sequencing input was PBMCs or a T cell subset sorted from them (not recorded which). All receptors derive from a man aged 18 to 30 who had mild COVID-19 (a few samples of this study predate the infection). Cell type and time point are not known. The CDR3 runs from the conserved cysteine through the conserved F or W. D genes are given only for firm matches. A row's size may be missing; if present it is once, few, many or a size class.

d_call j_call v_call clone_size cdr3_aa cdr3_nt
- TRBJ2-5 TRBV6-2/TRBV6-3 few CASSAARKTQYF TGTGCCAGCAGTGCCGCTAGGAAGACCCAGTACTTC
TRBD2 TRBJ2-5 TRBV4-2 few CASSQGLAGGRETQYF TGTGCCAGCAGCCAAGGACTAGCGGGGGGGAGGGAGACCCAGTACTTC
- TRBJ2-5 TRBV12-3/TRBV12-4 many CASSFSGEETQYF TGTGCCAGCAGTTTCTCAGGGGAAGAGACCCAGTACTTC
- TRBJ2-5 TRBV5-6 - CASSLGEGIETQYF TGTGCCAGCAGCTTGGGCGAGGGAATAGAGACCCAGTACTTC
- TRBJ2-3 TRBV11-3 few CASSRLRDDTQYF TGTGCCAGCAGCCGTTTAAGGGACGATACGCAGTATTTT
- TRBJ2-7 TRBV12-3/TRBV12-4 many CASSFESYEQYF TGTGCCAGCAGTTTCGAATCCTACGAGCAGTACTTC
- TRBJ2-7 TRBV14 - CASSHHSIGTPPLHEQYF TGTGCCAGCAGCCATCACTCCATCGGGACACCCCCCCTCCACGAGCAGTACTTC
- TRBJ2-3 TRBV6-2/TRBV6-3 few CASSTNTDTQYF TGTGCCAGCAGTACGAACACAGATACGCAGTATTTT
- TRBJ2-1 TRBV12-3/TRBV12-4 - CASSLSSLYNEQFF TGTGCCAGCAGTTTGTCCAGCCTATACAATGAGCAGTTCTTC
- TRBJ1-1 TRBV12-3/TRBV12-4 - CASSLAIGTAAFF TGTGCCAGCAGTTTAGCGATAGGGACGGCGGCTTTCTTT
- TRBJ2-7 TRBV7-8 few CASSLGGGSVAYEQYF TGTGCCAGCAGCTTGGGAGGGGGCTCGGTCGCCTACGAGCAGTACTTC
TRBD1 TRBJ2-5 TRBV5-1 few CASSLLQTGKGETQYF TGCGCCAGCAGCTTGCTTCAGACAGGGAAAGGAGAGACCCAGTACTTC
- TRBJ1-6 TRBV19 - CASSIQIGDNSPLHF TGTGCCAGTAGTATCCAGATCGGCGATAATTCACCCCTCCACTTT
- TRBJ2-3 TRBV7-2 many CASSLSLATDTQYF TGTGCCAGCAGCTTATCACTAGCCACAGATACGCAGTATTTT
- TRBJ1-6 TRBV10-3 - CAIRGNSYNSPLHF TGTGCCATCAGAGGAAATTCCTATAATTCACCCCTCCACTTT
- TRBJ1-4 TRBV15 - CATSREVFEKLFF TGTGCCACCAGCAGAGAAGTGTTTGAAAAACTGTTTTTT
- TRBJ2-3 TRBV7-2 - CASSSPNVGDTQYF TGTGCCAGCAGCTCGCCGAATGTAGGAGATACGCAGTATTTT
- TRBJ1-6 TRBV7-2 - CASSSHPSSYNSPLHF TGTGCCAGCAGCTCACACCCCAGCTCCTATAATTCACCCCTCCACTTT
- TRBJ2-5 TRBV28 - CASSWTVKETQYF TGTGCCAGCAGCTGGACCGTCAAGGAGACCCAGTACTTC
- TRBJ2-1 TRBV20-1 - CSAGRGPAYNEQFF TGCAGTGCGGGACGCGGGCCCGCCTACAATGAGCAGTTCTTC
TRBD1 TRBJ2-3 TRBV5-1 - CASSRSGTGVTDTQYF TGCGCCAGCAGCAGATCCGGGACAGGGGTGACAGATACGCAGTATTTT
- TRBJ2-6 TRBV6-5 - CASSIPGANVLTF TGTGCCAGCAGTATCCCGGGGGCCAACGTCCTGACTTTC
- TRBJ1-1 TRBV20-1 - CSARGQANTEAFF TGCAGTGCTAGGGGCCAGGCGAACACTGAAGCTTTCTTT
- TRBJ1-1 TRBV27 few CASSSIVDTEAFF TGTGCCAGCAGTTCCATTGTGGACACTGAAGCTTTCTTT
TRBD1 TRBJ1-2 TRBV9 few CASSVDPQGPRPGYTF TGTGCCAGCAGCGTAGACCCACAGGGGCCTCGACCTGGCTACACCTTC
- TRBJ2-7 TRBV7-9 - CASSSSLGRGSYEQYF TGTGCCAGCAGCTCTAGCCTGGGCAGGGGCTCCTACGAGCAGTACTTC
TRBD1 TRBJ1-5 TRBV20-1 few CSARDPLNRGGHQPQHF TGCAGTGCTAGAGATCCCCTCAACAGGGGCGGTCATCAGCCCCAGCATTTT
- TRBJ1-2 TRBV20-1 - CSASGGYTF TGCAGTGCTAGTGGTGGCTACACCTTC
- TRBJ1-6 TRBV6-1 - CASSEDSRFPLHF TGTGCCAGCAGTGAAGATAGCCGGTTTCCCCTCCACTTT
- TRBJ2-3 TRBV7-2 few CASSPGTLF TGTGCCAGCAGCCCCGGGACCCTTTTT
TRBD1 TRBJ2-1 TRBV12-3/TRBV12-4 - CASSLGMGQGKGNEQFF TGTGCCAGCAGTTTGGGGATGGGACAGGGAAAAGGCAATGAGCAGTTCTTC
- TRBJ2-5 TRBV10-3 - CAIKERSAQETQYF TGTGCCATCAAGGAGCGCTCCGCCCAAGAGACCCAGTACTTC
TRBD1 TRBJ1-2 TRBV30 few CAWTTGDWGYTF TGTGCCTGGACCACAGGGGATTGGGGCTACACCTTC
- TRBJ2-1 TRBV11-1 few CASSSSRGPYNEQFF TGTGCCAGCAGCTCTAGTCGGGGGCCGTACAATGAGCAGTTCTTC
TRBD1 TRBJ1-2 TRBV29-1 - CSAGPGQRDSGYTF TGCAGCGCGGGCCCGGGACAGCGAGATTCTGGCTACACCTTC
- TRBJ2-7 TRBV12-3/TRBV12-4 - CASSLSLGGNEQYF TGTGCCAGCAGTTTATCTCTCGGAGGGAACGAGCAGTACTTC
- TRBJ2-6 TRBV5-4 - CASSLAVSGANVLTF TGTGCCAGCAGCTTGGCGGTCTCTGGGGCCAACGTCCTGACTTTC
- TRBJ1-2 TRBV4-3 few CASSQDGQGSYGYTF TGCGCCAGCAGCCAAGATGGCCAGGGCAGCTATGGCTACACCTTC
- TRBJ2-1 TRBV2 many CASSFPNEQFF TGTGCCAGCAGTTTTCCCAATGAGCAGTTCTTC
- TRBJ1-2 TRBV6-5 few CASSIGAAYGYTF TGTGCCAGCAGTATAGGGGCAGCATATGGCTACACCTTC
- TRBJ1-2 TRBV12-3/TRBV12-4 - CASSPGRGYGYTF TGTGCCAGCAGTCCCGGGCGAGGCTATGGCTACACCTTC
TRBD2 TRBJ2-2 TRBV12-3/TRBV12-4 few CASSLRLAGGELFF TGTGCCAGCAGTTTACGTCTAGCGGGGGGGGAGCTGTTTTTT
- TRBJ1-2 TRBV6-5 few CASSYVLNMGYTF TGTGCCAGCAGTTACGTATTAAATATGGGCTACACCTTC
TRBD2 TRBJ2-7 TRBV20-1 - CSARTSGGNEQYF TGCAGTGCTCGGACTAGCGGAGGAAACGAGCAGTACTTC
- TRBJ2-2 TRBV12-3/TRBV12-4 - CASSLYEGNTGELFF TGTGCCAGCAGTTTATATGAGGGAAACACCGGGGAGCTGTTTTTT
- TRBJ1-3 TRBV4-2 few CASSHGAERGNTIYF TGTGCCAGCAGCCACGGTGCTGAGAGGGGAAACACCATATATTTT
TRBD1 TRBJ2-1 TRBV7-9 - CASSAGQANEQFF TGTGCCAGCAGCGCCGGACAGGCCAATGAGCAGTTCTTC
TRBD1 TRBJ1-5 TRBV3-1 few CASSQSDRGFGQPQHF TGTGCCAGCAGCCAGTCCGACAGGGGCTTTGGACAGCCCCAGCATTTT
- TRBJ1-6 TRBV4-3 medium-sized CASSQDQGRDSPLHF TGCGCCAGCAGCCAAGATCAGGGTAGGGATTCACCCCTCCACTTT